This T cell receptor beta chain was found in a study of T-cell memory formation after mild COVID-19. Study findings and constraints: Researchers report contracting CD4+ clones mostly in CM and EM, with CD8+ clones in EMRA. Pre-infection memory already had some responding clones, implying cross-reactive memory joined.

A remark on this clonotype: Its target is not known.

CDR3 length: 14 residues. Germline V gene lookup returns CDR1 SGHTA and CDR2 FQGNSA. V lost 5 bases to trimming and J lost 3 bases, with 10 bases between them. MiXCR, run by TCRdb on the 5' RACE reads, gives a single entry per CDR3 protein. This sample has about 180,000 distinct CDR3 sequences, with 18% found just once. The sequenced sample was PBMCs or a T cell subset sorted from them (not recorded which). This receptor was taken from a man aged 18 to 30 who had mild COVID-19 (a few samples of this study predate the infection). Cell type and time point are not known. The chain couples TRBV7-2 to TRBJ2-2; no clear D. CDR3 sequence reads: CASSLQTDTGELFF. In DNA, the CDR3 is TGTGCCAGCAGCCTCCAGACTGACACCGGGGAGCTGTTTTTT.